Detailed here is one T cell receptor beta chain. Its target is unknown. PCR used 60 Vbeta primers and 13 Jbeta primers. The assay was immunoSEQ multiplex PCR, and TCRdb's table has in-frame clones only and misses some. Its table records about 46,000 clones. This sample is part of a study of cytomegalovirus exposure and HLA in healthy donors. Across the study: Roughly 86 million unique TCRs from HLA-typed donors made up an early data release. Study-level results: TCR beta sequences reportedly predicted the HLA-A and HLA-B alleles of most subjects accurately.

Germline V CDR1 and CDR2: MDHEN, SYDVKM. This CDR3 contains 13 residues. With 0 bases removed from V and 8 bases from J, the gap between germline ends came to 10 bases. The specimen was PBMCs. This TCR came from a woman in her thirties or forties in good health and CMV-seronegative. This chain uses TRBV28 with TRBJ1-2, with D possibly matching TRBD1 (6 bases). The CDR3 loop is CASSLWGAGGYTF. CDR3 DNA sequence: TGTGCCAGCAGTTTATGGGGGGCAGGGGGCTACACCTTC.